These 31 T cell receptor beta chains were all obtained from the same sample, sequenced in a study of cytomegalovirus exposure and HLA in healthy donors. A multiplex PCR was run with 60 Vbeta primers and 13 Jbeta primers. Clones were read by immunoSEQ multiplex PCR, and TCRdb kept only the in-frame ones, dropping some. The sample gives roughly 110,000 clones, over 75% of which show up once; about 10% is in the top ten. Sequencing was carried out using PBMCs. The receptor set was obtained from a man aged 40-55 years in good health and CMV-seropositive.

V is TRBV19 and J is TRBJ2-7; TRBD2 aligns across 9 bases. Germline V gene sequence: CDR1 LNHDA, CDR2 SQIVND (reference sequence). After removal of 1 base from V and 5 bases from J, the junction contained 6 bases not matched to a gene. The CDR3 length is 15 residues. The CDR3 region has the DNA TGTGCCAGTAGTATAGGTCTCCTAGCGGGGCACGAGCAGTACTTC. This gives the protein CASSIGLLAGHEQYF. The variable domain in full, with the rest retrieved from reference TRBV19 and TRBJ2-7, is DGGITQSPKYLFRKEGQNVTLSCEQNLNHDAMYWYRQDPGQGLRLIYYSQIVNDFQKGDIAEGYSVSREKKESFPLTVTSAQKNPTAFYLCASSIGLLAGHEQYFGPGTRLTVT.

The chain couples TRBV10-2 to TRBJ1-1; D unresolved. Trimming stripped 4 bases from V and 7 bases from J, with 16 bases between. The CDR3 is made up of 14 amino acids. Germline-derived CDR1 and CDR2 are WSHSY and SAAADI. In nucleotides, the CDR3 is TGCGCCAGCAGTGTTAAGCGCGACCGAGATGAAGCTTTCTTT. As protein: CASSVKRDRDEAFF.

The chain employs TRBV2 and TRBJ1-5; D is uncertain. Trimming took off 5 bases at V and 6 bases at J, with 11 bases between the two ends. Germline loops: CDR1 SNHLY, CDR2 FYNNEI. The length of the CDR3 is 13 residues. The CDR3 sequence: CASSQRAGQPQHF. In DNA, the CDR3 is TGTGCCAGCAGTCAGAGGGCAGGTCAGCCCCAGCATTTT.

The rearrangement joins TRBV28 to TRBJ1-6; D might be TRBD1 (5 bases). The CDR3 runs to 16 residues. V was pared by 3 bases and J by 8 bases, with 17 bases between. Germline values: CDR1 MDHEN, CDR2 SYDVKM. Here the CDR3 DNA reads TGTGCCAGCAGTTTGGGGGACTCCTATGGGGATTCACCCCTCCACTTT. Translating gives CASSLGDSYGDSPLHF.

The rearrangement links TRBV9 to TRBJ1-3; 9 positions match TRBD1. CDR1 is SGDLS, CDR2 YYNGEE, per germline. The V gene end was trimmed by 3 bases and the J gene end by 0 bases; junction bases not matched to a gene: 4. CDR3 size: 16 residues. The chain's CDR3 is CASSAGTGTSGNTIYF. In DNA form, the CDR3 reads TGTGCCAGCAGCGCCGGGACAGGGACCTCTGGAAACACCATATATTTT. Full variable domain (rest looked up from reference TRBV9 and TRBJ1-3): DSGVTQTPKHLITATGQRVTLRCSPRSGDLSVYWYQQSLDQGLQFLIQYYNGEERAKGNILERFSAQQFPDLHSELNLSSLELGDSALYFCASSAGTGTSGNTIYFGEGSWLTVV.

V usage is TRBV28 and J usage is TRBJ1-4; no firm D call. Germline V gene sequence: CDR1 MDHEN, CDR2 SYDVKM. Trimming stripped 3 bases from V and 8 bases from J, with 16 bases between. The CDR3 has 15 residues. CDR3 sequence (DNA): TGTGCCAGCAGTTTCGGAGGTTCTAATTCCGAAAAACTGTTTTTT. Its translation is CASSFGGSNSEKLFF.

This rearrangement joins TRBV4-2 to TRBJ2-1, with 9 bases that match TRBD2. This CDR3 region has 16 residues. Unmatched junction bases numbered 9, after V lost 0 bases and J lost 9 bases. CDR1 and CDR2 (germline): LGHNA, YNFKEQ. Here the CDR3 reads CASSQEGAGGRGEQFF. The CDR3, as DNA: TGTGCCAGCAGCCAAGAAGGGGCGGGGGGGCGGGGTGAGCAGTTCTTC.

The chain links TRBV18 to TRBJ1-4; the D gene is possibly TRBD1 (5 bases). Germline V gene lookup returns CDR1 KGHSH and CDR2 LQKENI. The CDR3 covers 16 residues. V lost 3 bases and J 8 bases, leaving 19 bases between the germline ends. CDR3 in amino acids: CASSPNLQEGREKLFF. The CDR3, as DNA: TGTGCCAGCTCACCCAACCTACAGGAGGGACGGGAAAAACTGTTTTTT.

Notes on this clone: This specimen includes other DNA sequences encoding the same CDR3. CDR3 protein: CASSLRSGELFF. The CDR3, as DNA: TGTGCCAGCAGTTTAAGGAGCGGGGAGCTGTTTTTT. The rearrangement joins TRBV28 to TRBJ2-2; the D is unclear. This CDR3 has 12 residues. The germline V gene has CDR1 MDHEN and CDR2 SYDVKM. V lost 2 bases and J 7 bases, leaving 5 bases between the germline ends.

The CDR3 bases are TGTGCCAGCAGACGACAGGGGGCGCCGCGCACAGATACGCAGTATTTT. It translates to CASRRQGAPRTDTQYF. V and J are TRBV2 and TRBJ2-3; TRBD1 matches 10 bases. Germline CDR1 reads SNHLY; CDR2 reads FYNNEI. The CDR3 loop spans 16 amino acids. V lost 6 bases, J lost 1 base, and 7 bases stayed unmatched.

This chain joins TRBV28 and TRBJ1-1; unclear D gene. This CDR3 has 15 amino acids. Germline assignment: CDR1 MDHEN and CDR2 SYDVKM. Trimming cost V 4 bases and J 1 base, with 13 bases left between them. CDR3 DNA sequence: TGTGCCAGCAGTTCGCGGACGGGATGGAACACTGAAGCTTTCTTT. Translating gives CASSSRTGWNTEAFF.

CDR3 protein: CAISPSGGGDTQYF. The CDR3 DNA sequence: TGTGCCATCAGTCCCAGCGGGGGAGGGGACACGCAGTATTTT. The chain uses TRBV10-3 and TRBJ2-3; 8 bases agree with TRBD2. V lost 5 bases and J lost 9; bases outside the gene matches: 10. CDR3 size: 14 residues. The germline CDR1 and CDR2 sequences are ENHRY and SYGVKD.

This clone appeared a single time. This chain uses TRBV7-2 with TRBJ2-5; 10 bases match TRBD2. With 5 bases clipped from V and 4 bases from J, the junction kept 10 bases outside the gene matches. In germline, CDR1 is SGHTA, CDR2 FQGNSA. There are 16 residues in the CDR3. The CDR3 here is CASSHPVAGGGETQYF. In DNA form, the CDR3 reads TGTGCCAGCAGCCACCCGGTAGCGGGGGGCGGAGAGACCCAGTACTTC. The full variable domain, completed using reference TRBV7-2 and TRBJ2-5, is GAGVSQSPSNKVTEKGKDVELRCDPISGHTALYWYRQSLGQGLEFLIYFQGNSAPDKSGLPSDRFSAERTGGSVSTLTIQRTQQEDSAVYLCASSHPVAGGGETQYFGPGTRLLVL.

J is TRBJ2-2 and V is TRBV9; possible D gene TRBD2, 6 bases. The germline gives CDR1 SGDLS, CDR2 YYNGEE. The CDR3 sequence is 14 residues long. V was pared by 6 bases and J by 8 bases, with 17 bases between. The CDR3 DNA sequence: TGTGCCAGCAACCCACGGGGGAGCTGGGGGGAGCTGTTTTTT. It yields the protein CASNPRGSWGELFF.

The chain employs TRBV28 and TRBJ1-4; TRBD1 agrees at 11 bases. The CDR3 sequence is 17 residues long. J gave up 5 bases and V 5 bases, and 10 bases lay outside the gene matches. Germline lookup yields CDR1 MDHEN and CDR2 SYDVKM. CDR3 in DNA: TGTGCCAGCAGTCGGGGGACAGGGGGTTATTGGAATGAAAAACTGTTTTTT. Translating it yields CASSRGTGGYWNEKLFF.

J is TRBJ2-3 and V is TRBV19; maybe TRBD2 (6 bases). CDR1 and CDR2 from the germline V gene are LNHDA and SQIVND (reference sequence). The V end lost 3 bases, the J end lost 0 bases, and 13 bases lay between the germline ends. This CDR3 comprises 16 residues. This chain's CDR3 is CASSIGAGRSTDTQYF. CDR3 DNA: TGTGCCAGTAGTATCGGCGCGGGACGTAGCACAGATACGCAGTATTTT.

V and J are TRBV5-1 and TRBJ1-5; a possible D gene is TRBD1 (5 bases). V dropped 1 base and J dropped 2 bases, with 10 bases sitting between them. Germline lookup yields CDR1 SGHRS and CDR2 YFSETQ. The CDR3 covers 15 residues. The CDR3 DNA follows: TGCGCCAGCAGCTTGTCGGGGGAGGGCAATCAGCCCCAGCATTTT. Translated, it gives CASSLSGEGNQPQHF. Full variable domain (rest looked up from reference TRBV5-1 and TRBJ1-5): KAGVTQTPRYLIKTRGQQVTLSCSPISGHRSVSWYQQTPGQGLQFLFEYFSETQRNKGNFPGRFSGRQFSNSRSEMNVSTLELGDSALYLCASSLSGEGNQPQHFGDGTRLSIL.

The rearrangement joins TRBV7-2 to TRBJ1-3; 8 positions agree with TRBD1. The V and J ends lost 5 bases and 6 bases, in that order; junction bases with no gene match: 9. Germline lookup yields CDR1 SGHTA and CDR2 FQGNSA. The CDR3 extends over 15 amino acids. This chain's CDR3 is CASSLSGQGLNTIYF. The CDR3 DNA reads TGTGCCAGCAGCCTATCCGGACAGGGCCTAAACACCATATATTTT.

This CDR3 is CASGRQGGLRNEKLFF. CDR3 bases: TGTGCCAGCGGGCGCCAGGGAGGGTTGCGCAATGAAAAACTGTTTTTT. The V and J genes are TRBV7-9 and TRBJ1-4; perhaps TRBD1 as D (5 bases). The CDR3 has 16 amino acids. CDR1 is SEHNR and CDR2 is FQNEAQ in the germline V gene (reference sequence). Trimming left V 8 bases short and J 5 bases short, with 21 bases between.

The chain employs TRBV4-1 and TRBJ1-2, with D hard to call. Trimming shortened V by 0 bases and J by 2 bases, and 10 bases separated the two germline ends. CDR1 and CDR2 from the germline V gene are MGHRA and YSYEKL. The CDR3 totals 15 residues. The CDR3, as DNA: TGCGCCAGCAGCCAAGATGGACTGCCGAACTATGGCTACACCTTC. This encodes CASSQDGLPNYGYTF.

The chain couples TRBV27 to TRBJ1-1; 8 bases agree with TRBD1. CDR3 length: 13 residues. V lost 8 bases and J lost 2; bases outside the gene matches: 4. Looked up from germline, CDR1 is MNHEY and CDR2 is SMNVEV (reference sequence). The CDR3 nucleotides are TGTGCCAGCCGGGACAGGCCAAACACTGAAGCTTTCTTT. Its protein product is CASRDRPNTEAFF.

The chain uses TRBV28 and TRBJ1-3; D remains ambiguous. Between the trimmed V and J ends, which lost 10 bases and 4 bases, there was a span of 14 bases. The CDR3 consists of 13 residues. Germline assignment: CDR1 MDHEN and CDR2 SYDVKM. The CDR3 nucleotides are TGTGCCACCAACCGGGGAGGCGGAAACACCATATATTTT. Protein sequence: CATNRGGGNTIYF.

Only a few counts were recorded for this clone. V is TRBV27 and J is TRBJ2-1; 13 bases fit TRBD2. The ends lost 6 bases at V and 7 bases at J; junction bases unmatched: 6. This CDR3 spans 15 amino acids. Germline CDR1 MNHEY, CDR2 SMNVEV (reference sequence). In DNA, the CDR3 is TGTGCCAGCAGGGGGGGACTAGCGGGGATGAATGAGCAGTTCTTC. Amino acids: CASRGGLAGMNEQFF.

This chain uses TRBV7-3 with TRBJ1-6; D possibly corresponds to TRBD1 (6 bases). CDR3 length: 16 residues. Trimming took off 0 bases at V and 5 bases at J, with 11 bases between the two ends. Germline V CDR1 and CDR2: SGHTA, FQGTGA. The CDR3 bases are TGTGCCAGCAGCTTAACACGCAGGGGAGATAATTCACCCCTCCACTTT. Amino acid sequence: CASSLTRRGDNSPLHF.

This rearrangement joins TRBV4-3 to TRBJ2-7, with TRBD1 matching 9 bases. From germline, CDR1 is LGHNA and CDR2 YSLEER. V shed 0 bases, J shed 6 bases, and the junction held 3 bases outside the gene matches. CDR3 length: 14 residues. DNA of the CDR3: TGCGCCAGCAGCCAAGATCGGACAGGGGTCGAGCAGTACTTC. Its translation is CASSQDRTGVEQYF.

V usage is TRBV30 and J usage is TRBJ1-1; possibly TRBD1 for D (5 bases). The CDR3 loop spans 13 amino acids. Germline V gene lookup returns CDR1 GTSNPN and CDR2 SVGIG (reference sequence). V lost 0 bases to trimming and J lost 5 bases, with 10 bases between them. The chain's CDR3 is CAWSVSGRTEAFF. CDR3 in DNA: TGTGCCTGGAGTGTGTCAGGGCGAACTGAAGCTTTCTTT.

The chain uses TRBV10-3 and TRBJ2-1; 8 bases line up with TRBD2. The J segment lost 2 bases and the V segment lost 3 bases, leaving 6 bases of the junction unmatched. Germline CDR1 is ENHRY and CDR2 is SYGVKD. The CDR3 consists of 16 residues. CDR3 amino acids: CAISDQTGGPYNEQFF. Here the CDR3 DNA reads TGTGCCATCAGTGACCAGACGGGGGGGCCCTACAATGAGCAGTTCTTC.

The chain recombines TRBV7-9 with TRBJ2-7, with 7 bases matching TRBD2. The trim removed 2 bases at V and 0 bases at J, leaving 7 bases unmatched. The V gene's germline CDR1 is SEHNR and CDR2 FQNEAQ (reference sequence). This CDR3 is built from 16 residues. In DNA form, the CDR3 reads TGTGCCAGCAGCTTATGGGGGGGAGGGGCCTCCTACGAGCAGTACTTC. This codes for CASSLWGGGASYEQYF.

This clone appeared a single time. This chain links TRBV7-3 with TRBJ1-4, with TRBD1 matching over 8 bases. Germline CDR1 SGHTA, CDR2 FQGTGA. This CDR3 is built from 16 residues. Trimming cost V 3 bases and J 3 bases; bases outside gene matches: 6. The CDR3 coding sequence is TGTGCCAGCAGCTTTACAGGGGGATCGGCTAATGAAAAACTGTTTTTT. This encodes CASSFTGGSANEKLFF.

This chain links TRBV7-9 with TRBJ1-5, with D uncertain. CDR1 SEHNR and CDR2 FQNEAQ come from the germline V gene (reference sequence). This CDR3 comprises 16 residues. Trimming pared 1 base from V and 0 bases from J, leaving 10 bases between. The CDR3 nucleotides are TGTGCCAGCAGCTTAGTCCAGAGCGATAGCAATCAGCCCCAGCATTTT. Its translation: CASSLVQSDSNQPQHF.

This clone has a single count. The chain combines TRBV7-8 with TRBJ2-1, with a weak D call TRBD1 (5 bases). The CDR3 runs 14 residues. In germline, CDR1 is SGHVS, CDR2 FQNEAQ. V gave up 0 bases and J gave up 6 bases, with 9 bases separating them. The CDR3 loop reads CASSLALGVNEQFF. Here the CDR3 DNA reads TGTGCCAGCAGCTTAGCGCTAGGGGTCAATGAGCAGTTCTTC.